What follows describes a single T cell receptor (beta chain). This sample was taken from a study of blood T cells in healthy people across ages. Then a second PCR, running about 6 to 12 cycles, was carried out with a sample-barcoded 5' primer and a J-beta primer mix. TCRdb called the 5' RACE reads again in MiXCR, with one record for every CDR3 protein. The sample holds about 780,000 distinct CDR3 sequences, under 80% seen once. The length of the CDR3 is 14 residues. CDR1 is SGHNT and CDR2 is YYREEE in the germline V gene (reference sequence). The sequenced sample was blood. The chain recombines TRBV5-4 with TRBJ2-7, with 7 bases that match TRBD1. The last part of the DNA fits TRBJ2-5 better; the J call may be wrong. The receptor comes from a man aged 25 to 40 in good health. DNA for the CDR3: TGTGCCAGCAGCTTGGAAGGGACAGAAGAGACCCAGTACTTC. Its protein product is CASSLEGTEETQYF.